The clone carrying this T cell receptor beta chain was detected ten times or more. Antigen: not known. It was ten milliliters of peripheral blood that were drawn from each donor. The sample originates from a study of blood T cells in healthy people across ages. A second PCR, run for 7 to 11 cycles, used a sample-barcoded 5' primer plus a J-beta primer mix. TCRdb reprocessed the 5' RACE reads with MiXCR, giving one entry per CDR3 protein. This table has 780,000 or so distinct CDR3 sequences, around 25% appearing once. Germline values: CDR1 MDHEN, CDR2 SYDVKM. Trimming stripped 3 bases from V and 0 bases from J, with 6 bases between. The CDR3 totals 14 residues. Study-level results: Significant beta diversity loss was already apparent by age approximately 40, declining roughly linearly.

In addition, the sample was reused for a study of T cells of mothers and their children. That report adds: Per 15 ul, 1.5 ug of RNA was used, with all extracted RNA going into cDNA synthesis. Whether pairs are related or unrelated, thymic selection shapes their TCR recombination output in much the same way.

The chain combines TRBV28 with TRBJ2-4; no definite D call. What was sequenced was blood. The clonotype comes from a boy between 10 and 17 years old in good health. This CDR3 reads CASSFRVAKNIQYF. The CDR3 coding sequence is TGTGCCAGCAGTTTTCGAGTAGCCAAAAACATTCAGTACTTC.